This T cell receptor beta chain was retrieved from a study of spatial heterogeneity in lung cancer. Across the whole study: Each time, sequencing found more beta-chain sequences than alpha-chain sequences.

J gave up 6 bases and V 2 bases, and 9 bases lay outside the gene matches. The V gene's germline CDR1 is KGHDR and CDR2 SFDVKD. The CDR3 has 16 amino acids. This clonotype has at least ten counts. In the library, each TCR cDNA molecule bore its own unique molecular identifier. From the 5' RACE reads, TCRdb called clonotypes with MiXCR, one entry per CDR3 protein. Of approximately 40,000 distinct CDR3 sequences in the sample, 5.2% were seen once. Time point here: sample taken at primary tumor resection. Extraction of whole RNA from tumor, nontumor lung or frozen PBMC preceded unsorted sequencing. The donors were fewer than 80 patients with non-small cell lung cancer that was early-stage and untreated.

This clonotype was sampled from a female donor with early-stage non-small cell lung cancer. V gene TRBV24-1 combines with J gene TRBJ2-3; 8 bases match TRBD2. The sample in question was PBMCs, obtained at surgery. The CDR3 loop reads CATSDSERGQLDTQYF. The CDR3 DNA follows: TGTGCCACCAGTGATTCTGAGCGGGGGCAGTTGGATACGCAGTATTTT.